Each of the 21 T cell receptor beta chains below was sequenced from the same sample in a study of blood T cell repertoires in COVID-19. TCRdb's table, derived via immunoSEQ multiplex PCR, lists solely in-frame clones and lacks some. The sample shows 44,000 or so clones, roughly nine tenths of them seen only once. The material sequenced was peripheral blood. The receptors were gathered from a human donor in a cohort sampled during active COVID-19.

The V gene is TRBV18, the J gene TRBJ1-1, with no clear D. This CDR3 contains 16 residues. Germline V gene sequence: CDR1 KGHSH, CDR2 LQKENI. Trimming took off 3 bases at V and 1 base at J, with 15 bases between the two ends. Here the CDR3 reads CASSPMGGQENTEAFF. In DNA, the CDR3 is TGTGCCAGCTCACCCATGGGAGGGCAGGAGAACACTGAAGCTTTCTTT.

This clone was observed once. The V gene is TRBV27, the J gene TRBJ1-2; 7 bases fit TRBD1. Germline-derived CDR1 and CDR2 are MNHEY and SMNVEV (reference sequence). The ends lost 7 bases at V and 7 bases at J; junction bases unmatched: 9. The CDR3 sequence is 13 residues long. CDR3 residues: CASKINDRAGYTF. Here the CDR3 DNA reads TGTGCCAGCAAGATAAACGACAGGGCTGGCTACACCTTC.

The J gene is TRBJ1-1, the V gene TRBV10-3, with D uncertain. CDR3 size: 13 residues. Germline V CDR1 and CDR2: ENHRY, SYGVKD. V lost 6 bases, J lost 7 bases, and 15 bases lay in between. The CDR3 bases are TGTGCCATCAGGGAGAACCCGGGTGATGAAGCTTTCTTT. This sequence encodes CAIRENPGDEAFF.

J is TRBJ2-7 and V is TRBV2; no clear D gene. Germline V gives CDR1 SNHLY, CDR2 FYNNEI. Trimming removed 1 base at V and 5 bases at J, with 18 bases between. The CDR3 runs 16 residues. Written as DNA, the CDR3 is TGTGCCAGCAGTGAAGAGCGATCACCATTAGGCCACGAGCAGTACTTC. It yields the protein CASSEERSPLGHEQYF.

The V and J genes are TRBV5-1 and TRBJ2-1, with 9 bases identical to TRBD2. J gave up 3 bases and V 6 bases, and 4 bases lay outside the gene matches. The CDR3 extends over 14 amino acids. From germline, CDR1 is SGHRS and CDR2 YFSETQ. CDR3 bases: TGCGCCAGCATGGCGGGGGGGGTCTACAATGAGCAGTTCTTC. Protein: CASMAGGVYNEQFF.

This clone was counted a single time. V and J are TRBV6-5 and TRBJ2-7; D unresolved. Trimming cost V 5 bases and J 3 bases, with 17 bases left between them. The V gene's germline CDR1 is MNHEY and CDR2 SVGAGI. The CDR3 sequence is 15 residues long. Here the CDR3 DNA reads TGTGCCAGCAGTCCCGAAGTCGGTAATAACTACGAGCAGTACTTC. This sequence encodes CASSPEVGNNYEQYF.

This clone has only one observation. This chain connects TRBV15 to TRBJ1-1; maybe TRBD1 (5 bases). Trimming stripped 6 bases from V and 0 bases from J, with 17 bases between. Germline CDR1 LNHNV, CDR2 YYDKDF (reference sequence). The CDR3 consists of 16 residues. The CDR3 region has the DNA TGTGCCACCAGTCCCCACCAGGGTTCCATGAACACTGAAGCTTTCTTT. Protein: CATSPHQGSMNTEAFF.

The chain links TRBV29-1 to TRBJ1-4, with TRBD1 matching 9 bases. CDR1 and CDR2 (germline): SQVTM, ANQGSEA. With V trimmed by 5 bases and J by 4 bases, 5 bases remained unmatched. The CDR3 spans 14 residues. CDR3 nucleotide sequence: TGCAGCGTTCAGACAGGGGGAATTAATGAAAAACTGTTTTTT. This sequence encodes CSVQTGGINEKLFF.

DNA of the CDR3: TGTGCCAGCAGCCGAGGGGGAAGGTCCACTGAAGCTTTCTTT. Residues: CASSRGGRSTEAFF. The chain links TRBV7-3 to TRBJ1-1; possible D gene TRBD1, 6 bases. The CDR3 contains 14 residues. The V and J ends lost 5 bases and 4 bases respectively, with 14 bases between them. Germline CDR1 and CDR2: SGHTA and FQGTGA.

CDR3 nucleotide sequence: TGTGCCAGCAGCTTAGATCGAGAGACCCAGTACTTC. This sequence encodes CASSLDRETQYF. This chain links TRBV7-2 with TRBJ2-5, with no clear D. Germline V gene lookup returns CDR1 SGHTA and CDR2 FQGNSA. This CDR3 is built from 12 residues. Trimming shortened V by 1 base and J by 4 bases, and 4 bases separated the two germline ends.

CDR3 sequence reads: CASSLAAGADTQYF. CDR3 DNA: TGTGCCAGCAGCTTAGCCGCGGGAGCAGATACGCAGTATTTT. This rearrangement joins TRBV11-2 to TRBJ2-3; 7 positions agree with TRBD2. Germline V lookup: CDR1 SGHAT, CDR2 FQNNGV. This CDR3 contains 14 residues. With V trimmed by 1 base and J by 4 bases, 2 bases remained unmatched. Full variable domain (missing parts from reference TRBV11-2 and TRBJ2-3): EAGVAQSPRYKIIEKRQSVAFWCNPISGHATLYWYQQILGQGPKLLIQFQNNGVVDDSQLPKDRFSAERLKGVDSTLKIQPAKLEDSAVYLCASSLAAGADTQYFGPGTRLTVL.

This clone ranks as medium-sized. This rearrangement joins TRBV18 to TRBJ1-2; TRBD1 aligns across 7 bases. Germline CDR1 is KGHSH and CDR2 is LQKENI. With 3 bases clipped from V and 2 bases from J, the junction kept 0 bases outside the gene matches. CDR3 size: 13 residues. The CDR3 DNA sequence: TGTGCCAGCTCACCGGACAGGAACTATGGCTACACCTTC. Protein sequence: CASSPDRNYGYTF.

This clone was seen just once. The V and J genes are TRBV7-3 and TRBJ1-1; 7 bases agree with TRBD1. With 2 bases clipped from V and 0 bases from J, the junction kept 3 bases outside the gene matches. The CDR3 length is 15 residues. CDR1 is SGHTA and CDR2 is FQGTGA in the germline V gene. CDR3 DNA: TGTGCCAGCAGCTTAGACAGGGCGGTGAACACTGAAGCTTTCTTT. Translating gives CASSLDRAVNTEAFF.

The chain carries TRBV6-5 and TRBJ1-1, with TRBD1 matching 7 bases. CDR1 and CDR2 from the germline V gene are MNHEY and SVGAGI. V shed 5 bases, J shed 1 base, and the junction held 4 bases outside the gene matches. This CDR3 is built from 14 residues. The CDR3, as DNA: TGTGCCAGCAGTCTCGACAGGGCGAACACTGAAGCTTTCTTT. Its translation: CASSLDRANTEAFF.

V usage is TRBV18 and J usage is TRBJ2-5, with TRBD1 identical over 8 bases. In germline, CDR1 is KGHSH, CDR2 LQKENI. This CDR3 spans 16 amino acids. J gave up 5 bases and V 4 bases, and 12 bases lay outside the gene matches. The DNA of the CDR3 is TGTGCCAGCTCACAACCCCGGACAGGGTGGGACGAGACCCAGTACTTC. This gives the protein CASSQPRTGWDETQYF. The full variable domain, in which reference TRBV18 and TRBJ2-5 provide the parts outside the CDR3, is NAGVMQNPRHLVRRRGQEARLRCSPMKGHSHVYWYRQLPEEGLKFMVYLQKENIIDESGMPKERFSAEFPKEGPSILRIQQVVRGDSAAYFCASSQPRTGWDETQYFGPGTRLLVL.

The gene calls are TRBV5-1 and TRBJ2-1; TRBD1 matches 8 bases. CDR3 size: 17 residues. After removal of 0 bases from V and 0 bases from J, the junction contained 5 bases not matched to a gene. The germline V gene has CDR1 SGHRS and CDR2 YFSETQ. CDR3 amino acids: CASSLEATGVSYNEQFF. Written as DNA, the CDR3 is TGCGCCAGCAGCTTGGAAGCGACAGGGGTCTCCTACAATGAGCAGTTCTTC.

The rearrangement joins TRBV9 to TRBJ2-5; 7 nucleotides align to TRBD2. J was trimmed by 5 bases and V by 0 bases; bases with no gene match: 7. CDR1 is SGDLS, CDR2 YYNGEE, per germline. The CDR3 loop spans 15 amino acids. The DNA for the CDR3 is TGTGCCAGCAGCGTAGGGGGAGGGGTACCGGAGACCCAGTACTTC. The encoded protein is CASSVGGGVPETQYF.

The chain joins TRBV7-9 to TRBJ2-1; D remains unclear. V lost 5 bases and J 9 bases, leaving 11 bases between the germline ends. Germline V gene lookup returns CDR1 SEHNR and CDR2 FQNEAQ (reference sequence). This CDR3 is built from 12 residues. The CDR3 reads CASSPIEPEQFF. Here the CDR3 DNA reads TGTGCCAGCAGCCCAATCGAGCCTGAGCAGTTCTTC.

This rearrangement joins TRBV7-2 to TRBJ1-1; D possibly corresponds to TRBD1 (5 bases). The CDR3 has 16 amino acids. Germline lookup yields CDR1 SGHTA and CDR2 FQGNSA. Deletions cut 7 bases from V and 0 bases from J, with 18 bases between. The CDR3 region has the DNA TGTGCCAGCATAGGGGAATCAACCCGGATGAACACTGAAGCTTTCTTT. It encodes CASIGESTRMNTEAFF.

The table lists this clone with a count of one. This rearrangement joins TRBV29-1 to TRBJ2-6; weak D call: TRBD2 (5 bases). The germline CDR1 and CDR2 sequences are SQVTM and ANQGSEA. The CDR3 sequence is 16 residues long. CDR3: CNRPGGRNSGANVLTF. CDR3 DNA sequence: TGCAACCGCCCAGGAGGACGGAACTCTGGGGCCAACGTCCTGACTTTC.

This chain joins TRBV19 and TRBJ2-3, with D possibly TRBD2 on 6 matching bases. Between the trimmed V and J ends, which lost 0 bases and 10 bases, there was a span of 17 bases. The CDR3 consists of 15 residues. Germline CDR1 reads LNHDA; CDR2 reads SQIVND (reference sequence). The CDR3 region is CASSIDRLGMGAQYF. The DNA for the CDR3 is TGTGCCAGTAGTATAGATCGACTAGGAATGGGTGCGCAGTATTTT.